These 18 T cell receptor beta chains were sequenced from one sample in a study of blood T cell repertoires in COVID-19. The repertoire was sequenced with immunoSEQ multiplex PCR; TCRdb's copy has only in-frame clones and lacks some. This table holds roughly 68,000 clones, roughly 80% found once. Sequencing was performed on peripheral blood. Receptors were obtained from a woman aged 45-65 years with acute or convalescent COVID-19.

The V gene is TRBV14, the J gene TRBJ1-2; perhaps TRBD1 as D (5 bases). Trimming removed 1 base from V and 6 bases from J, with 18 bases in between. Germline CDR1 SGHDN, CDR2 FVKESK. This CDR3 contains 16 residues. The CDR3 protein is CASSQAPYGGSDGYTF. The CDR3 DNA sequence: TGTGCCAGCAGCCAAGCCCCCTACGGGGGAAGCGATGGCTACACCTTC.

J is TRBJ1-1 and V is TRBV7-9; 8 bases match TRBD1. V lost 5 bases and J lost 5; bases outside the gene matches: 4. CDR3 size: 13 residues. Germline CDR1 reads SEHNR; CDR2 reads FQNEAQ (reference sequence). CDR3 sequence: CASSRYRGTEAFF. CDR3 bases: TGTGCCAGCAGCAGATACAGGGGGACTGAAGCTTTCTTT.

This chain's CDR3 is CASSGGLALGETQYF. DNA for the CDR3: TGTGCCAGCAGCGGCGGACTAGCCCTAGGGGAGACCCAGTACTTC. The chain carries TRBV5-6 and TRBJ2-5, with TRBD2 matching over 8 bases. J gave up 5 bases and V 4 bases, and 10 bases lay outside the gene matches. Germline lookup yields CDR1 SGHDT and CDR2 YYEEEE. CDR3 length: 15 residues.

This rearrangement joins TRBV11-2 to TRBJ1-3; no reliable D call. Germline lookup yields CDR1 SGHAT and CDR2 FQNNGV. V lost 5 bases and J 6 bases, leaving 8 bases between the germline ends. The CDR3 extends over 12 amino acids. The CDR3 DNA is TGTGCCAGCAGCCCGGGGATAAACACCATATATTTT. Amino acid sequence: CASSPGINTIYF.

The chain is built from TRBV9 and TRBJ1-4; 7 bases align to TRBD1. This CDR3 spans 15 amino acids. Losses at the gene ends were 4 bases for V and 3 bases for J; bases not matched to a gene: 6. Germline-derived CDR1 and CDR2 are SGDLS and YYNGEE. The CDR3 DNA is TGTGCCAGCAGCCCCCAGGGGGTGGCTAATGAAAAACTGTTTTTT. It codes for CASSPQGVANEKLFF.

The rearrangement joins TRBV6-5 to TRBJ2-3, with 7 bases aligning to TRBD1. J was trimmed by 3 bases and V by 9 bases; bases with no gene match: 6. Germline values: CDR1 MNHEY, CDR2 SVGAGI. This CDR3 is built from 13 residues. In DNA, the CDR3 is TGTGCCAGTCTTGTGACAGGGACAGATACGCAGTATTTT. As protein: CASLVTGTDTQYF.

The chain carries TRBV11-1 and TRBJ1-2, with D uncertain. The ends were cut back, 5 bases at V and 4 bases at J, with 20 bases in the middle. This CDR3 is 16 amino acids long. The V gene's germline CDR1 is SGHAT and CDR2 FQDESV (reference sequence). CDR3 nucleotide sequence: TGTGCCAGCAGCCGAACACGGGCCGAAGAGGGCTATGGCTACACCTTC. This translates into CASSRTRAEEGYGYTF.

J is TRBJ2-7 and V is TRBV9; the match to TRBD2 covers 10 bases. The CDR3 sequence is 14 residues long. Germline CDR1 is SGDLS and CDR2 is YYNGEE. V shed 5 bases, J shed 5 bases, and the junction held 7 bases outside the gene matches. The CDR3 reads CASSLAGVAHEQYF. CDR3 DNA sequence: TGTGCCAGCAGTCTAGCGGGAGTGGCCCACGAGCAGTACTTC.

The chain joins TRBV7-9 to TRBJ1-4; no definite D call. Trimming shortened V by 3 bases and J by 4 bases, and 6 bases separated the two germline ends. The germline V gene encodes CDR1 SEHNR and CDR2 FQNEAQ (reference sequence). This CDR3 comprises 13 residues. This CDR3 reads CASSLNSNEKLFF. For the CDR3, the DNA is TGTGCCAGCAGCTTGAACAGTAATGAAAAACTGTTTTTT.

The chain uses TRBV6-5 and TRBJ1-4; tentatively, D is TRBD1 (6 bases). Trimming cost V 4 bases and J 5 bases, with 11 bases left between them. Germline CDR1 is MNHEY and CDR2 is SVGAGI. The CDR3 totals 14 residues. The CDR3 region is CASSSRGGNEKLFF. The CDR3 DNA sequence: TGTGCCAGCAGTTCCAGGGGAGGGAATGAAAAACTGTTTTTT.

The chain couples TRBV5-6 to TRBJ2-5; D not certain. Germline-derived CDR1 and CDR2 are SGHDT and YYEEEE. This CDR3 is built from 12 residues. The V end was cut by 3 bases, the J end by 0 bases, with 3 bases between. The CDR3 coding sequence is TGTGCCAGCAGCTCGTACCAAGAGACCCAGTACTTC. Translation: CASSSYQETQYF. The variable domain in full, completed from reference TRBV5-6 and TRBJ2-5, reads DAGVTQSPTHLIKTRGQQVTLRCSPKSGHDTVSWYQQALGQGPQFIFQYYEEEERQRGNFPDRFSGHQFPNYSSELNVNALLLGDSALYLCASSSYQETQYFGPGTRLLVL.

With respect to this clone: One junction end disagrees with the germline gene, perhaps due to a read error. The rearrangement uses TRBV3-1 (or the pseudogene TRBV3-2) and TRBJ1-2, with TRBD1 matching 9 bases. Germline V gene data show CDR1 as LGHDT and CDR2 as YNNKEL (reference sequence). The CDR3 spans 13 residues. The CDR3 DNA is TGTGCCAGCAGCCAAGCAGGACAGGGGACCAGCTCCTTC. Its translation: CASSQAGQGTSSF.

The rearrangement links TRBV10-2 to TRBJ1-2; 7 positions match TRBD1. Germline V gene sequence: CDR1 WSHSY, CDR2 SAAADI. The CDR3 contains 16 residues. With V trimmed by 4 bases and J by 6 bases, 14 bases remained unmatched. The CDR3 DNA follows: TGCGCCAGCAGTGGCCTGACGACAGGGAGGCAGGATGGCTACACCTTC. This gives the protein CASSGLTTGRQDGYTF.

This rearrangement joins TRBV10-2 to TRBJ2-7; a weak D match, TRBD2 (5 bases). Trimming stripped 0 bases from V and 3 bases from J, with 9 bases between. The CDR3 contains 14 residues. Germline CDR1 is WSHSY and CDR2 is SAAADI. This chain's CDR3 is CASSESAGHYEQYF. DNA for the CDR3: TGCGCCAGCAGTGAGTCGGCGGGCCACTACGAGCAGTACTTC.

The CDR3 DNA reads TGTGCCAGCAGTCCTCAGACCGGGATGAACACTGAAGCTTTCTTT. This gives the protein CASSPQTGMNTEAFF. This sequence joins TRBV7-9 and TRBJ1-1; D is ambiguous. The germline V gene has CDR1 SEHNR and CDR2 FQNEAQ (reference sequence). The CDR3 spans 15 residues. V dropped 6 bases and J dropped 0 bases, with 14 bases sitting between them.

V is TRBV27 and J is TRBJ1-1; D is possibly TRBD1 (5 bases). The CDR3 contains 14 residues. Germline CDR1 reads MNHEY; CDR2 reads SMNVEV (reference sequence). The V end was cut by 2 bases, the J end by 4 bases, with 11 bases between. CDR3 amino acids: CASSLGAGSTEAFF. The CDR3 nucleotides read TGTGCCAGCAGTTTAGGGGCAGGTAGCACTGAAGCTTTCTTT.

A remark on this clone: A much larger clone is a single base away; this may be a read error. The rearrangement links TRBV6-4 to TRBJ1-1; D uncertain. Germline V gene sequence: CDR1 MRHNA, CDR2 SNTAGT. Trimming removed 6 bases at V and 3 bases at J, with 11 bases between. There are 13 residues in the CDR3. The CDR3 bases are TGTGCCAGCAGCCAGACAAGGTACACTGAAGCTTTCTTT. Its translation is CASSQTRYTEAFF.

The rearrangement links TRBV7-8 to TRBJ2-1, with TRBD2 identical over 10 bases. Germline V gene data show CDR1 as SGHVS and CDR2 as FQNEAQ. V shed 3 bases, J shed 5 bases, and the junction held 10 bases outside the gene matches. The CDR3 covers 17 residues. The CDR3 loop is CASSFWPSGSVDNEQFF. CDR3 nucleotide sequence: TGTGCCAGCAGCTTTTGGCCTAGCGGGAGTGTCGACAATGAGCAGTTCTTC.